Below are 2 T cell receptor beta chains sequenced from a single sample in a study of control samples from healthy donors and cancer patients. The repertoire was sequenced with immunoSEQ multiplex PCR; TCRdb's copy has only in-frame clones and lacks some. The data hold roughly 120,000 clones, with 88% observed a single time. Sequencing was carried out using blood. These receptors were taken from a man in his forties in good health.

This clone has only a few counts. The chain is built from TRBV5-5 and TRBJ1-2; no clear D gene. CDR1 is SGHKS and CDR2 is YYEKEE in the germline V gene (reference sequence). The CDR3 loop spans 11 amino acids. Trimming took off 4 bases at V and 5 bases at J, with 6 bases between the two ends. Here the CDR3 reads CASSQLYGYTF. The CDR3, as DNA: TGTGCCAGCAGCCAACTATATGGCTACACCTTC.

The chain combines TRBV29-1 with TRBJ1-6, with unresolved D. Trimming removed 5 bases from V and 5 bases from J, with 10 bases in between. Germline CDR1 is SQVTM and CDR2 is ANQGSEA. The CDR3 is 13 residues long. The CDR3 reads CSVQRSDNSPLHF. The DNA for the CDR3 is TGCAGCGTTCAGAGGTCGGATAATTCACCCCTCCACTTT.